This TCR beta chain is drawn from a study of CD8+ T cells in alopecia areata. Per the germline V gene, CDR1 is MNHEY and CDR2 is SMNVEV (reference sequence). V lost 5 bases, J lost 5 bases, and 8 bases stayed unmatched. CDR3 length equals 14 residues. There are a few counts of this clone. Its antigen is as yet unknown. RNA was extracted and reverse transcribed into cDNA as the sequencing template. Method: immunoSEQ multiplex PCR; TCRdb's copy keeps in-frame clones and lacks some. This table holds 150,000 to 200,000 clones, about 66% found once. The sorting of PBMCs gave CD4+ and CD8+ T cells. General study points: Although TCR sharing was seen in mice, sharing across patients was less clear, possibly for HLA-related reasons. Relative to normal scalp, lesional scalp, especially alopecia totalis/universalis, showed higher clonality.

The V gene is TRBV27, the J gene TRBJ2-7; TRBD1 agrees at 8 bases. Here the sequenced sample was CD8+ T cells sorted from blood, taken at week 0. The TCR was taken from a human donor with alopecia areata. The CDR3: CASSLWTGQDEQYF. The CDR3 DNA reads as TGTGCCAGCAGTCTCTGGACAGGGCAGGACGAGCAGTACTTC.